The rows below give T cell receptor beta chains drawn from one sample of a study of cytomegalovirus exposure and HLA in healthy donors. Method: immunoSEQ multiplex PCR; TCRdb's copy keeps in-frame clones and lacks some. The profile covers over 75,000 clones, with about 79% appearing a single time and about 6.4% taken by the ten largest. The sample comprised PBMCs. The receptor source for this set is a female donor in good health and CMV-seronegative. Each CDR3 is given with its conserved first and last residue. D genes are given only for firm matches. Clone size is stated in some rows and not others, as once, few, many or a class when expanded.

CDR3 protein: CSVEQGPDTQYF
CDR3 DNA: TGCAGCGTAGAACAGGGGCCAGATACGCAGTATTTT
J gene: TRBJ2-3
D gene: TRBD1
V gene: TRBV29-1
clone size: .

CDR3 protein: CASSLTGTAYEQYF
CDR3 DNA: TGTGCCAGCAGTTTAACCGGGACAGCGTACGAGCAGTACTTC
J gene: TRBJ2-7
D gene: TRBD1
V gene: TRBV28
clone size: .

CDR3 protein: CASSLYSGNTIYF
CDR3 DNA: TGTGCCAGCAGCTTGTACTCTGGAAACACCATATATTTT
J gene: TRBJ1-3
D gene: .
V gene: TRBV5-6
clone size: .

CDR3 protein: CASSFRDRDNSPLHF
CDR3 DNA: TGTGCCAGCAGCTTCCGGGACAGGGACAATTCACCCCTCCACTTT
J gene: TRBJ1-6
D gene: TRBD1
V gene: TRBV5-6
clone size: few

CDR3 protein: CASSPSRINEKLFF
CDR3 DNA: TGTGCCAGCTCCCCTTCGAGGATAAATGAAAAACTGTTTTTT
J gene: TRBJ1-4
D gene: .
V gene: TRBV18
clone size: .

CDR3 protein: CASSTGLAGGETQYF
CDR3 DNA: TGTGCCAGCAGCACCGGACTAGCGGGGGGAGAGACCCAGTACTTC
J gene: TRBJ2-5
D gene: TRBD2
V gene: TRBV7-9
clone size: .

CDR3 protein: CASSRGTGTGSGNTIYF
CDR3 DNA: TGCGCCAGCAGCCGGGGGACGGGCACAGGGTCTGGAAACACCATATATTTT
J gene: TRBJ1-3
D gene: .
V gene: TRBV4-3
clone size: .

CDR3 protein: CASSLSSGGGGYEQYF
CDR3 DNA: TGCGCCAGCAGCCTGTCGAGCGGAGGGGGGGGCTACGAGCAGTACTTC
J gene: TRBJ2-7
D gene: .
V gene: TRBV5-1
clone size: .

CDR3 protein: CASSSDSSYEQYF
CDR3 DNA: TGTGCCAGCAGTTCCGACAGCTCCTACGAGCAGTACTTC
J gene: TRBJ2-7
D gene: .
V gene: TRBV6-1
clone size: .

CDR3 protein: CASSFRDLGGSSYNSPLHF
CDR3 DNA: TGTGCCAGCAGCTTTCGGGACCTCGGGGGAAGCTCCTATAATTCACCCCTCCACTTT
J gene: TRBJ1-6
D gene: .
V gene: TRBV7-8
clone size: .

CDR3 protein: CASSLAELNYGYTF
CDR3 DNA: TGTGCCAGCAGCTTAGCAGAACTTAACTATGGCTACACCTTC
J gene: TRBJ1-2
D gene: .
V gene: TRBV7-2
clone size: .

CDR3 protein: CAISEEQGPNTEAFF
CDR3 DNA: TGTGCCATCAGTGAGGAACAGGGGCCCAACACTGAAGCTTTCTTT
J gene: TRBJ1-1
D gene: TRBD1
V gene: TRBV10-3
clone size: .

CDR3 protein: CAVQGYGYTF
CDR3 DNA: TGTGCCGTACAGGGGTATGGCTACACCTTC
J gene: TRBJ1-2
D gene: TRBD1
V gene: TRBV30
clone size: .

CDR3 protein: CASSSQYEQYF
CDR3 DNA: TGTGCCAGCAGTTCACAGTACGAGCAGTACTTC
J gene: TRBJ2-7
D gene: .
V gene: TRBV6-5
clone size: .

CDR3 protein: CGGRSIYGYTF
CDR3 DNA: TGTGGGGGCAGGAGTATTTATGGCTACACCTTC
J gene: TRBJ1-2
D gene: .
V gene: TRBV30
clone size: few

CDR3 protein: CASSFSPRGNSPLHF
CDR3 DNA: TGTGCCAGCAGTTTTAGCCCGAGGGGGAATTCACCCCTCCACTTT
J gene: TRBJ1-6
D gene: .
V gene: TRBV27
clone size: .

CDR3 protein: CASREGSSGDTQYF
CDR3 DNA: TGCGCCAGCCGGGAGGGGAGTAGCGGGGATACGCAGTATTTT
J gene: TRBJ2-3
D gene: TRBD2
V gene: TRBV5-1
clone size: .

CDR3 protein: CASIQNLNEKLFF
CDR3 DNA: TGTGCCAGCATCCAGAACCTGAATGAAAAACTGTTTTTT
J gene: TRBJ1-4
D gene: .
V gene: TRBV28
clone size: .

CDR3 protein: CASSSQGGNVQPQHF
CDR3 DNA: TGTGCCAGCAGCTCGCAAGGGGGTAACGTACAGCCCCAGCATTTT
J gene: TRBJ1-5
D gene: .
V gene: TRBV5-5
clone size: .

CDR3 protein: CASTRIDGNTEAFF
CDR3 DNA: TGTGCCAGCACCAGGATAGATGGGAACACTGAAGCTTTCTTT
J gene: TRBJ1-1
D gene: .
V gene: TRBV6-1
clone size: .

CDR3 protein: CASSPPGRDQPQHF
CDR3 DNA: TGTGCCAGTAGTCCCCCGGGCAGGGATCAGCCCCAGCATTTT
J gene: TRBJ1-5
D gene: .
V gene: TRBV19
clone size: .

CDR3 protein: CAWSRQGGQPQHF
CDR3 DNA: TGTGCCTGGAGCAGACAGGGTGGACAGCCCCAGCATTTT
J gene: TRBJ1-5
D gene: TRBD1
V gene: TRBV30
clone size: .

CDR3 protein: CAWSVRLASSAKNIQYF
CDR3 DNA: TGTGCCTGGAGTGTACGCCTTGCTTCTAGCGCCAAAAACATTCAGTACTTC
J gene: TRBJ2-4
D gene: .
V gene: TRBV30
clone size: .

CDR3 protein: CASSQDGSSRTYEQYF
CDR3 DNA: TGTGCCAGCAGCCAAGATGGGTCTAGCCGGACTTACGAGCAGTACTTC
J gene: TRBJ2-7
D gene: .
V gene: TRBV4-2
clone size: .

CDR3 protein: CASSGTGANEKLFF
CDR3 DNA: TGTGCCAGCAGCGGAACAGGGGCGAATGAAAAACTGTTTTTT
J gene: TRBJ1-4
D gene: TRBD1
V gene: TRBV5-4
clone size: few

CDR3 protein: CASTQEFTYEQYF
CDR3 DNA: TGTGCCAGCACCCAGGAATTTACCTACGAGCAGTACTTC
J gene: TRBJ2-7
D gene: .
V gene: TRBV5-4
clone size: .

CDR3 protein: CASSSGTSGEPSTDTQYF
CDR3 DNA: TGCGCCAGCAGCTCCGGGACTAGCGGGGAGCCTAGCACAGATACGCAGTATTTT
J gene: TRBJ2-3
D gene: TRBD2
V gene: TRBV5-1
clone size: .

CDR3 protein: CASSPVPPDRGRGYTF
CDR3 DNA: TGTGCCAGCAGCCCCGTTCCGCCGGACAGGGGGAGGGGCTACACCTTC
J gene: TRBJ1-2
D gene: TRBD1
V gene: TRBV28
clone size: few

CDR3 protein: CASSPRSADTQYF
CDR3 DNA: TGTGCCAGCAGCCCCCGGAGCGCAGATACGCAGTATTTT
J gene: TRBJ2-3
D gene: .
V gene: TRBV7-9
clone size: .

CDR3 protein: CASSEDGTEETQYF
CDR3 DNA: TGTGCCAGCAGCGAAGACGGGACAGAAGAGACCCAGTACTTC
J gene: TRBJ2-5
D gene: TRBD1
V gene: TRBV9
clone size: .

CDR3 protein: CASSSLAGIDNEQFF
CDR3 DNA: TGCGCCAGCAGCTCACTAGCGGGAATTGACAATGAGCAGTTCTTC
J gene: TRBJ2-1
D gene: TRBD2
V gene: TRBV5-1
clone size: .

CDR3 protein: CASSLGGQGHNEQFF
CDR3 DNA: TGCGCCAGCAGCTTGGGGGGACAGGGCCACAATGAGCAGTTCTTC
J gene: TRBJ2-1
D gene: TRBD1
V gene: TRBV5-1
clone size: .

CDR3 protein: CASSLAVTTNEKLFF
CDR3 DNA: TGTGCCAGCAGCTTGGCCGTTACAACTAATGAAAAACTGTTTTTT
J gene: TRBJ1-4
D gene: .
V gene: TRBV5-6
clone size: .

CDR3 protein: CASSLRDSQETQYF
CDR3 DNA: TGTGCCAGCAGTCTACGGGACAGCCAAGAGACCCAGTACTTC
J gene: TRBJ2-5
D gene: TRBD1
V gene: TRBV27
clone size: .

CDR3 protein: CASSSLGGGTSYEQYF
CDR3 DNA: TGTGCCAGCAGCTCGTTGGGCGGGGGGACGTCGTACGAGCAGTACTTC
J gene: TRBJ2-7
D gene: TRBD2
V gene: TRBV27
clone size: once

CDR3 protein: CASSLVGGNTEAFF
CDR3 DNA: TGTGCCAGCAGCTTAGTTGGAGGGAACACTGAAGCTTTCTTT
J gene: TRBJ1-1
D gene: .
V gene: TRBV7-2
clone size: few

CDR3 protein: CASSSPAGGNEKLFF
CDR3 DNA: TGTGCCAGCAGTTCCCCGGCAGGGGGAAATGAAAAACTGTTTTTT
J gene: TRBJ1-4
D gene: TRBD1
V gene: TRBV28
clone size: few

CDR3 protein: CASSLQGGDTQYF
CDR3 DNA: TGTGCCAGTAGCTTACAGGGGGGTGATACGCAGTATTTT
J gene: TRBJ2-3
D gene: TRBD1
V gene: TRBV19
clone size: once

CDR3 protein: CASTPGKSYNEQFF
CDR3 DNA: TGTGCCAGCACCCCCGGGAAATCCTACAATGAGCAGTTCTTC
J gene: TRBJ2-1
D gene: .
V gene: TRBV7-8
clone size: few

CDR3 protein: CASSPGPGGSDYYHGYTF
CDR3 DNA: TGTGCCAGCAGCCCCGGACCCGGGGGATCCGACTACTATCATGGCTACACCTTC
J gene: TRBJ1-2
D gene: .
V gene: TRBV4-2
clone size: .

CDR3 protein: CASSFLMGQGSYEQYF
CDR3 DNA: TGTGCCAGCAGTTTCCTTATGGGACAGGGATCCTACGAGCAGTACTTC
J gene: TRBJ2-7
D gene: TRBD1
V gene: TRBV28
clone size: .

CDR3 protein: CASSFPRGGQPQHF
CDR3 DNA: TGTGCCAGCAGTTTCCCTCGGGGAGGTCAGCCCCAGCATTTT
J gene: TRBJ1-5
D gene: .
V gene: TRBV28
clone size: .

CDR3 protein: CASSRDRGNYGYTF
CDR3 DNA: TGTGCCAGCAGCCGGGACAGGGGGAACTATGGCTACACCTTC
J gene: TRBJ1-2
D gene: TRBD1
V gene: TRBV2
clone size: .

CDR3 protein: CASSYSKLGDHNEQFF
CDR3 DNA: TGTGCCAGCAGTTACTCGAAACTAGGAGACCACAATGAGCAGTTCTTC
J gene: TRBJ2-1
D gene: .
V gene: TRBV6-5
clone size: .

CDR3 protein: CASSRAGDSYEQYF
CDR3 DNA: TGTGCCAGCAGTAGGGCAGGGGACTCCTACGAGCAGTACTTC
J gene: TRBJ2-7
D gene: .
V gene: TRBV27
clone size: .

CDR3 protein: CASSATANQPQHF
CDR3 DNA: TGTGCCAGCAGTGCTACAGCCAATCAGCCCCAGCATTTT
J gene: TRBJ1-5
D gene: .
V gene: TRBV6-1
clone size: few